A single sample is the source of the 6 T cell receptor beta chains below, sequenced in a study of T cells after yellow fever vaccination. Each CDR3 protein is one row after TCRdb ran MiXCR on the 5' RACE reads. The data show some 160,000 distinct CDR3 sequences, approximately 9.7% seen once. Sequenced here: CD8+ T cells sorted from PBMCs, sampled 45 days after the yellow fever booster vaccination. The receptors here all came from a man in his late teens or twenties who received the YFV17D yellow fever vaccine.

This clonotype was picked up many times. This chain joins TRBV7-2 and TRBJ2-3; a weak D match, TRBD1 (5 bases). The CDR3 is made up of 14 amino acids. Germline loops: CDR1 SGHTA, CDR2 FQGNSA. With 3 bases removed from V and 6 bases from J, the gap between germline ends came to 13 bases. CDR3 in DNA: TGTGCCAGCAGCTTGGACACGATCCAGGATACGCAGTATTTT. This sequence encodes CASSLDTIQDTQYF.

A word on this clonotype: This sequence may be a read error, since a much larger clone differs from it by one base. The V and J genes are TRBV4-3 and TRBJ1-6; TRBD1 is a possible D gene (5 bases). Germline lookup yields CDR1 LGHNA and CDR2 YSLEER. The CDR3 totals 15 residues. The V end was cut by 3 bases, the J end by 10 bases, with 16 bases between. This CDR3 is CASSHRDGGRSPLHF. CDR3 in DNA: TGCGCCAGCAGCCACAGGGATGGGGGTCGGTCACCCCTCCACTTT.

In DNA form, the CDR3 reads TGTGCCAGCAGTCCGGCCCCAGCGGGGGCCCCCTACAATGAGCAGTTCTTC. Translated, it gives CASSPAPAGAPYNEQFF. This rearrangement joins TRBV12-3 or TRBV12-4 to TRBJ2-1, with 8 positions matching TRBD2. The CDR3 length is 17 residues. With V trimmed by 5 bases and J by 2 bases, 11 bases remained unmatched.

This clonotype has just a few counts. This chain connects TRBV6-5 to TRBJ2-2; a weak D match, TRBD2 (6 bases). V shed 6 bases and J shed 1 base, with 12 bases lying between them. The CDR3 sequence is 15 residues long. Germline-derived CDR1 and CDR2 are MNHEY and SVGAGI. CDR3: CASRVRGGNTGELFF. The CDR3 nucleotides read TGTGCCAGCAGGGTTAGGGGAGGGAACACCGGGGAGCTGTTTTTT.

This clonotype was detected a few times. The chain recombines TRBV28 with TRBJ2-7; D gene unclear. The CDR3 extends over 12 amino acids. Germline CDR1 reads MDHEN; CDR2 reads SYDVKM. V lost 3 bases and J lost 4, with 7 bases in between. This chain's CDR3 is CASSLVQYEQYV. The CDR3 DNA sequence: TGTGCCAGCAGTTTGGTGCAGTACGAGCAGTACGTC.

This clonotype was detected only a few times. The chain carries TRBV29-1 and TRBJ2-5; no clear D gene. This CDR3 region has 12 residues. The germline V gene encodes CDR1 SQVTM and CDR2 ANQGSEA. Trimming left V 6 bases short and J 5 bases short, with 13 bases between. CDR3 loop: CSVGPAGETQYF. Written as DNA, the CDR3 is TGCAGCGTAGGCCCTGCTGGTGAGACCCAGTACTTC.